The present TCR beta chain was sequenced within a study of cytomegalovirus exposure and HLA in healthy donors listed by TCRdb under 2017. Context from the whole study: According to an earlier analysis of several hundred of the donors, about 170 million T cells yielded 117 million unique TCR beta sequences and about 300 Gb of sequence data. An early release that covered approximately 600 HLA-typed donors contained 300 to 350 gigabases of sequencing data and some 87 million unique TCR sequences. Of the roughly 400 genotyped donors, approximately 82% fell in the genetic ancestry cluster associated with self-reported Caucasian donors. The aim of the study was to test whether cataloging public T cell receptors could identify signatures of past pathogen exposure. Using immunosequencing, the study profiled T cell repertoires from about 610 subjects and related those repertoires to cytomegalovirus serostatus. In addition to the first cohort of 666 subjects, a separate validation cohort of approximately 130 different subjects was used. The study combined high-throughput TCR immunosequencing, statistical association of individual TCRs with disease status, and machine learning to predict cytomegalovirus infection status. To study patterns of TCR occurrence, a later analysis re-analyzed previously published TCR beta repertoires from around 660 donors and added high-resolution HLA genotyping. The later analysis used no new phenotypic data to find candidate immune exposures, relying instead on TCR beta sequences and their occurrence across donors. An earlier analysis of around 640 of the donors used high-throughput TCR beta sequencing to judge whether each TCR beta V gene segment behaved as functional or pseudogenic. Donor age, sex, ethnicity and CMV serostatus were compiled alongside the repertoire data. Genome-wide SNP genotypes for about 65% of the 666 donors were used in a later genetic analysis, which treated that subset as a discovery cohort. All discovery cohort repertoires had been generated on a single sequencing platform. HLA typing covered class I and class II loci at four-digit resolution. The number of typed donors differed by locus: about 620-640 for A, B, C, DRB1 and DQB1; about 520 for DQA1; 606 for DPA1; and roughly 450 for DPB1. About 5 DR-DQ haplotypes were handled as single units for association and clustering, since linkage in the cohort was strong. Across around 400 genotyped donors of the cohort, an average of about 240,000 unique TCR beta nucleotide sequences per donor were sequenced, and approximately 17% of those sequences were non-productive. The paper's findings and limits, for the study overall: According to a later genetic analysis, donors in an Asian-associated ancestry cluster had fewer N-insertions in productive TCRs than the approximately 650-donor mean. Because counts were too low, roughly 16 rarely observed V segments, including chromosome 9 orphons, were left out of the earlier analysis of a few hundred of the donors. In a later analysis, TCR association rates were found to vary across HLA loci, with the most associated TCRs seen for DRB1 alleles and the fewest for HLA-C alleles. An association between a missense DCLRE1C variant and V-gene and J-gene trimming of TCR beta chains was found in a later genetic analysis and replicated in an independent cohort. According to a later analysis, most CMV-associated TCR beta chains appeared to be HLA-restricted, and the HLA associations seemed to be driven largely by CMV exposure. The authors suggested that the approach could potentially be generalized to other disease states and immunological phenotypes. A later analysis found that HLA-associated TCR beta chains were more clonally expanded and had lower generation probabilities than equally common non-associated chains. Sequencing depth was assumed to be roughly uniform across donors in the presence/absence analyses, though that assumption may not hold. The 87-base-pair reads could not distinguish some IMGT-functional V segments, including TRBV6-2 and TRBV6-3, so those segments were excluded. A further reported finding was that TCR beta sequences accurately predicted the HLA-A and HLA-B alleles for most subjects in the first cohort. Immune exposure information for the cohort was limited to CMV serostatus. Only TCR beta chains were sequenced in this cohort, and the absence of alpha or paired-chain data limited detectable features. Across donors, most TCR sequences were observed very rarely, whereas some public TCRs were present in many individuals. Correlated functional status among segregating V segments might reflect linkage disequilibrium, but an unknown experimental factor could not be ruled out. The sequencing pipeline was judged likely to have produced a cluster of highly shared sequence variants as a technical artifact. HLA typing was unavailable for some donors at each locus, so association tests used only the typed subset. In vitro tests confirmed that a few of the cytomegalovirus-associated TCR beta chains recognize cytomegalovirus antigens. According to a later analysis, parvovirus B19, influenza, CMV and Epstein-Barr virus appeared linked to several top co-occurrence clusters. The study listed around 160 TCR beta chains as associated with cytomegalovirus. In an earlier analysis of a few hundred of the donors, most TCR beta V segments were observed in productive rearrangements about 90% or about 30% of the time, broadly matching IMGT annotations. When HLA alleles, especially DR and DQ, strongly co-occurred, TCR associations were difficult to assign to individual alleles. Specific HLA alleles were associated with 15,000 to 20,000 TCR beta sequences at a false discovery rate of 0.05 in a later analysis. The classifier was reported to diagnose cytomegalovirus status with high specificity and sensitivity in both the original and validation cohorts.

V lost 1 base and J lost 3 bases; the stretch between them is 7 bases long. The CDR3 has 13 amino acids, counting the end cysteine and phenylalanine. The read is trimmed to its CDR3 DNA, 39 bases read in frame from base 1. According to the germline V gene, CDR1 reads SGHDT and CDR2 reads YYEEEE. In total, 630 or so healthy bone marrow donors made up the cohort. At the time of sampling, every cohort member was nominally healthy, though immune exposures that went unrecorded were likely present. The donor tested CMV seropositive, placing the donor among the roughly 300 seropositive members of the cohort. A peripheral blood sample was provided by each donor, and peripheral blood mononuclear cells were used for TCR beta sequencing. Genomic DNA was extracted from the blood cell samples with the Qiagen DNeasy Blood Extraction Kit. A note on this clone: Its specific antigen is unknown. The sample holds no much larger clone one base away, and base qualities are not on file.

The library came from the immunoSEQ multiplex PCR assay. For the multiplex PCR, a mixture combining 60 forward primers for TCR Vbeta segments and 13 reverse primers for TCR Jbeta segments was used. The CDR3 region of rearranged TCR beta genes was amplified from genomic DNA by a multiplex PCR assay. The amplified TCR beta libraries were sequenced on the Illumina HiSeq System as 87-base-pair reads. On the authors' methods: A later analysis tallied about 77 million unique TCR beta chains across the 666 repertoires, and 10 million to 11 million of those chains were shared by two or more donors. A nearest-neighbor algorithm error-corrected the raw reads and collapsed the reads into unique sequences, merging closely related sequences to remove PCR and sequencing errors. CDR3 sequences were aligned to IMGT reference sequences to assign V, D and J gene segments. Each retained sequence needed at least a six-nucleotide match to both a V gene segment and a J gene segment. Rearrangements were called productive when the CDR3 lacked stop codons and stayed in frame with V and J; all others were non-productive. CDR3 was defined by IMGT convention, running from the second conserved V-encoded cysteine to the conserved J-encoded phenylalanine. In an earlier analysis of around 540 of the donors, sequences lacking an unambiguous match to a single V gene segment were excluded. An earlier analysis of 500 to 600 of the donors classified V segments as functional when productive rearrangements were above 56.7% and as segregating when the standard deviation between donors was above 5%. A statistical classification framework was built to diagnose cytomegalovirus status from the catalog of TCR beta chain sequences. In a later analysis, V and J genes were assigned by comparing TCR nucleotide sequences against IMGT/GENE-DB human TR gene sequences. A later analysis assigned CDR3 sequences and most-parsimonious VDJ recombination scenarios with the TCRdist pipeline. In a later analysis, each TCR beta chain was defined by its CDR3 amino acid sequence together with its V-gene family, and reads without a unique V-gene family were excluded. A later analysis removed 550 to 650 highly shared, low-generation-probability nucleotide sequences to deal with suspected cross-contamination and a sequencing artifact. In a later analysis, a clonal expansion index was calculated for each public chain from normalized within-repertoire ranks of inferred template counts. In a later analysis, generation probabilities were computed with a VDJ recombination model fitted to out-of-frame rearrangements, and the resulting probabilities were checked against IGoR. A later analysis scored TCR-TCR, TCR-HLA and TCR-CMV co-occurrence with hypergeometric tests, applying a repertoire-size bias correction to TCR pairs. A later analysis estimated false discovery rates by permuting HLA or CMV assignments 20 times. In a later analysis, co-occurring TCRs were grouped using DBSCAN, with TCRdist sequence similarity added in when clustering inside HLA-allele-positive subsets. Repertoires with fewer than 30,000 or more than 120,000 public chains were left out of co-occurrence clustering, as were five repertoires with anomalous nucleotide sharing. TCRdb carries this immuneACCESS record with in-frame sequences only. Its versions omit some clonotypes, under half of them owing to an unresolved V gene in the studies checked, with the rest unexplained. V, J and clone size reflect that table, while D and trimming were determined from the DNA. Recorded for this sample are 150,000 to 200,000 clones; over 70% of them occurred a single time. The top ten clones comprise roughly 1.4% of the sample.

Sequencing was done on a sample of PBMCs. This TCR was sampled from a woman in her twenties or thirties in good health and CMV-seropositive. The chain uses TRBV5-6 and TRBJ1-1; tentative D gene TRBD1, with 5 bases matching. The nucleotide sequence reads TGTGCCAGCAGCTTGCCGGGGGACACTGAAGCTTTCTTT. It specifies CASSLPGDTEAFF.